These T cell receptor beta chains were read from a single sample in a study of blood T cell repertoires in COVID-19. Profiling relied on immunoSEQ multiplex PCR, and the TCRdb table lists in-frame clones only, not all of them. The sample contains more than 350,000 clones, more than 80% of which appear only once. Sequences were obtained from peripheral blood. The origin of the receptors is a woman aged 25 to 39 with COVID-19, enrolled during active disease. The CDR3 runs from the conserved cysteine through the conserved F or W. Fields, in order: J gene, clone size, V gene, D gene, CDR3 length, CDR3 protein, CDR3 DNA. D genes are given only for firm matches. The size of a clone is reported for some rows only, either as once, few or many, or as a class for expanded clones.

TRBJ1-1 - TRBV19 - 15 CASSLAVARDTEAFF TGTGCCAGTAGTCTCGCTGTGGCTCGGGACACTGAAGCTTTCTTT
TRBJ2-3 - TRBV11-3 TRBD2 16 CASSPGLAGEGDTQYF TGTGCCAGCAGCCCGGGACTAGCGGGAGAGGGAGATACGCAGTATTTT
TRBJ2-1 - TRBV7-9 TRBD1 14 CASSLRTGVYEQFF TGTGCCAGCAGCCTTCGGACAGGGGTCTATGAGCAGTTCTTC
TRBJ1-2 - TRBV28 TRBD1 14 CASSWTGRGGGYTF TGTGCCAGCAGTTGGACAGGGCGGGGAGGCGGCTACACCTTC
TRBJ2-5 - TRBV9 - 13 CASSGRGQETQYF TGTGCCAGCAGCGGGAGGGGTCAAGAGACCCAGTACTTC
TRBJ1-3 - TRBV28 - 11 CASSLRNTIYF TGTGCCAGCAGTTTGCGGAACACCATATATTTT
TRBJ1-1 - TRBV18 TRBD1 17 CASSLVLPGTGGTEAFF TGTGCCAGCTCACTTGTACTCCCGGGGACAGGGGGGACTGAAGCTTTCTTT
TRBJ1-2 few TRBV7-6 - 16 CASSLEVTGLFYGYTF TGTGCCAGCAGCTTAGAGGTGACAGGACTCTTCTATGGCTACACCTTC
TRBJ2-1 - TRBV4-3 TRBD1 15 CASSPNPGGADEQFF TGCGCCAGCAGCCCCAACCCAGGGGGCGCGGATGAGCAGTTCTTC
TRBJ2-2 - TRBV18 TRBD1 14 CASSPDRATGELFF TGTGCCAGCTCACCGGACAGGGCCACCGGGGAGCTGTTTTTT
TRBJ1-5 - TRBV24-1 - 12 CATSDGAQPQHF TGTGCCACCAGTGATGGGGCTCAGCCCCAGCATTTT